This T cell receptor beta chain was captured by sequencing in a study of T cell responses to AZD1222 COVID-19 vaccine (dated by TCRdb to the early 2020s). Broadly, across the study: AZD1222 recipients with second doses at about 4 weeks or about 12 weeks were pooled, because spike-specific TCR depth and breadth did not differ between schedules. A total of more than 230 trial participants underwent TCR sequencing, of whom more than 200 had received two doses of AZD1222 and approximately 26 had received two doses of the MenACWY control vaccine. Trial participants were enrolled by age into subgroups of 18-55, 56-69 and 70-plus years, and approximately 150, 30 and 60 TCR-sequenced participants, respectively, were included in these subgroups.

With respect to this clone: There is no known antigen for this receptor. It has no much larger one-base neighbor in the sample; base qualities were not kept.

Sequences SGHRS (CDR1) and YFSETQ (CDR2) are obtained from the germline V gene. Taken from cysteine to phenylalanine, the CDR3 has 14 residues. Here the CDR3 DNA is all that survives: 42 bases in frame from base 1. The V end gives up 3 bases and the J end 8 bases, leaving 6 bases in the junction not matched to a gene. General conclusions and limits of the study: After two AZD1222 doses, both the breadth and the depth of spike-specific TCRs were significantly higher than at day 0 and than in MenACWY recipients. Participants were mostly white British, with more females than males. The authors suggested clonal diversity may have been underestimated. CD4 TCRs associated with the vaccine covered the entire spike protein, and the dominant responses were in regions 160-218 and 743-854. No day 14 peak-response samples were available, so repertoires were characterized only after the peak T cell response. In the small 56-69-year group, the increase in depth fell short of significance, most likely because of low power. Conclusions about previously exposed vaccinees were limited because only six AZD1222 recipients were SARS-CoV-2 seropositive at baseline. Epitopes outside the regions mutated in the B.1.351 and B.1.1.7 variants were reportedly recognized by nearly half of the unique spike-specific TCRs.

The CDR3 regions of human TCRbeta chains were subjected to immunosequencing. As for how the authors treated the data: TCRs in the repertoires were compared against a reference library of SARS-CoV-2-specific TCRs that had been generated with the MIRA antigen-specificity platform. Breadth was defined as the fraction of unique TCRs that were SARS-CoV-2-associated, and depth was defined as the fraction of total T cells that were SARS-CoV-2-associated. Using the MIRA data, each spike-specific TCR was mapped to the spike region that the TCR reacts to and placed in a CD4 or CD8 class. Log10-transformed breadth and depth values were compared by one-way ANOVA with Sidak's multiple comparisons tests. TCRdb carries this immuneACCESS record with in-frame sequences only. Its versions omit some clonotypes, under half of them owing to an unresolved V gene in the studies checked, with the rest unexplained. That table gives V, J and clone size, and the DNA gave D and trimming. In all, the sample holds 150,000 or so clones, and approximately 92% of those were seen once. The ten largest clones capture about 2.5% of the sample.

The time point label, as the study defines it: baseline before first vaccination. Vaccinee samples were obtained from the UK trials COV001 and COV002, which included a single-blind randomized controlled phase 2/3 trial of AZD1222 (ChAdOx1 nCoV-19) in healthy adults. For TCRbeta chain sequencing, PBMC samples were collected from trial participants at day 0 and at day 28 after the second dose. The rearranged chain carries TRBV5-1 and TRBJ2-1; TRBD1 matches 9 bases in the middle. This receptor was identified in an adult in good health. The input for sequencing was peripheral blood, taken on day 0 of AZD1222 vaccination. The nucleotides read TGCGCCAGCAGCTGGGGACAGGGTGTCGATGAGCAGTTCTTC. It translates to CASSWGQGVDEQFF.